A single sample gave rise to the 28 T cell receptor beta chains below, sequenced in a study of blood T cell repertoires in COVID-19. Sequencing used immunoSEQ multiplex PCR; TCRdb keeps in-frame clones, though not all of them. The sample lists roughly 270,000 clones; 85% were seen once. Sequencing was performed on PBMCs or T cells enriched from blood (not recorded which). These receptors all come from a woman aged 50 to 65 who had recovered from COVID-19.

The chain is built from TRBV5-6 and TRBJ2-1; perhaps TRBD2 as D (5 bases). V was shortened by 1 base and J by 0 bases, with 5 bases between the two germline ends. The CDR3 has 14 residues. Germline assignment: CDR1 SGHDT and CDR2 YYEEEE. CDR3 sequence (DNA): TGTGCCAGCAGCTTGCGGGGCTCCTACAATGAGCAGTTCTTC. This codes for CASSLRGSYNEQFF.

The chain combines TRBV19 with TRBJ1-5; D remains unclear. CDR1 and CDR2 (germline): LNHDA, SQIVND (reference sequence). The CDR3 loop spans 14 amino acids. V lost 5 bases and J lost 0, with 8 bases in between. CDR3 sequence reads: CASSFSRSNQPQHF. The CDR3 coding sequence is TGTGCCAGTAGTTTTTCTCGTAGCAATCAGCCCCAGCATTTT.

The chain combines TRBV7-2 with TRBJ2-3; TRBD2 matches at 7 bases. The CDR3 sequence is 21 residues long. V shed 0 bases, J shed 1 base, and the junction held 19 bases outside the gene matches. Germline CDR1 reads SGHTA; CDR2 reads FQGNSA. This CDR3 reads CASSLALYVGRGTPCTDTQYF. The CDR3 DNA sequence: TGTGCCAGCAGCTTAGCGTTATATGTAGGGAGGGGAACTCCCTGCACAGATACGCAGTATTTT.

V usage is TRBV18 and J usage is TRBJ1-4; no definite D call. This CDR3 spans 14 amino acids. Trimming pared 3 bases from V and 8 bases from J, leaving 13 bases between. The germline V gene encodes CDR1 KGHSH and CDR2 LQKENI. CDR3 coding DNA: TGTGCCAGCTCACCCCGCGACGGGAGCGAAAAACTGTTTTTT. It translates to CASSPRDGSEKLFF.

The chain recombines TRBV29-1 with TRBJ1-2; a weak D match, TRBD1 (6 bases). CDR3 length: 15 residues. V was pared by 4 bases and J by 3 bases, with 18 bases between. The germline CDR1 and CDR2 sequences are SQVTM and ANQGSEA. As DNA, the CDR3 is TGCAGCGTTGCGCTTGGAGGCAGGGGTGACTATGGCTACACCTTC. It translates to CSVALGGRGDYGYTF.

The rearrangement joins TRBV18 to TRBJ1-4; 8 bases match TRBD1. The CDR3 extends over 15 amino acids. V lost 4 bases, J lost 0 bases, and 1 base stayed unmatched. In germline, CDR1 is KGHSH, CDR2 LQKENI. The CDR3 bases are TGTGCCAGCTCACAACAGGGGGCAACTAATGAAAAACTGTTTTTT. As protein: CASSQQGATNEKLFF.

The J gene is TRBJ1-2, the V gene TRBV25-1; unclear D gene. The germline V gene has CDR1 MGHDK and CDR2 SYGVNS. The ends were cut back, 3 bases at V and 2 bases at J, with 7 bases in the middle. CDR3 size: 13 residues. Here the CDR3 DNA reads TGTGCCAGCAGTGATAACTGGAACTATGGCTACACCTTC. It translates to CASSDNWNYGYTF.

This chain joins TRBV4-3 and TRBJ2-7; TRBD2 matches 10 bases. V lost 0 bases and J lost 2; bases outside the gene matches: 7. Germline CDR1 and CDR2: LGHNA and YSLEER. The CDR3 spans 17 residues. The CDR3 nucleotides are TGCGCCAGCAGCCAAGATCTCGGACTAGCGGTGACCTACGAGCAGTACTTC. Its translation: CASSQDLGLAVTYEQYF.

J is TRBJ1-1 and V is TRBV9; 8 bases fit TRBD1. The germline V gene encodes CDR1 SGDLS and CDR2 YYNGEE. V gave up 0 bases and J gave up 0 bases; unmatched junction bases: 4. The CDR3 is 16 amino acids. CDR3 bases: TGTGCCAGCAGCGTAGGCACGACAGGGGTGAACACTGAAGCTTTCTTT. This sequence encodes CASSVGTTGVNTEAFF.

This chain links TRBV30 with TRBJ2-7, with D unresolved. Trimming removed 0 bases from V and 4 bases from J, with 7 bases in between. In germline, CDR1 is GTSNPN, CDR2 SVGIG (reference sequence). CDR3 length equals 12 residues. The CDR3 nucleotides are TGTGCCTGGAGTGTTCAGATATACGAGCAGTACTTC. Protein: CAWSVQIYEQYF.

The V call is TRBV5-6, the J call TRBJ1-6, with 10 nucleotides matching TRBD1. In germline, CDR1 is SGHDT, CDR2 YYEEEE. Losses at the gene ends were 4 bases for V and 9 bases for J; bases not matched to a gene: 10. This CDR3 is 16 amino acids long. The CDR3 DNA follows: TGTGCCAGCAGCACCGGACAGGGGGTCATGGGTTCACCCCTCCACTTT. It encodes CASSTGQGVMGSPLHF.

The rearrangement joins TRBV7-9 to TRBJ2-2, with D maybe TRBD1 (6 bases). The CDR3 sequence is 15 residues long. With 8 bases removed from V and 6 bases from J, the gap between germline ends came to 19 bases. Per germline, CDR1 SEHNR and CDR2 FQNEAQ (reference sequence). CDR3 sequence: CASLRDRLVPGELFF. The CDR3 coding sequence is TGTGCCAGCTTGCGTGACAGGCTGGTTCCCGGGGAGCTGTTTTTT.

This rearrangement joins TRBV3-1 (or the pseudogene TRBV3-2) to TRBJ2-2; tentatively, D is TRBD1 (5 bases). The V gene lost 5 bases and the J gene lost 1 base, with 26 bases spanning the gap. The CDR3 consists of 20 residues. Germline assignment: CDR1 LGHDT and CDR2 YNNKEL (reference sequence). DNA of the CDR3: TGTGCCAGCAGCTCACCAATCGGAAGTACAGGTCAACTGAACACCGGGGAGCTGTTTTTT. This translates into CASSSPIGSTGQLNTGELFF.

This chain joins TRBV19 and TRBJ1-5, with 7 bases lining up with TRBD1. The CDR3 is 15 amino acids. Germline V gene sequence: CDR1 LNHDA, CDR2 SQIVND (reference sequence). The V segment lost 7 bases and the J segment 3 bases; nucleotides outside the gene matches: 9. CDR3 in DNA: TGTGCCAGTAATCGGGACAGCGAATTCAATCAGCCCCAGCATTTT. It encodes CASNRDSEFNQPQHF.

The V call is TRBV6-5, the J call TRBJ1-2; 7 bases align to TRBD1. V trimming: 5 bases; J trimming: 6 bases; junction bases outside the gene matches: 6. This CDR3 is 13 amino acids long. Germline V gene lookup returns CDR1 MNHEY and CDR2 SVGAGI. This CDR3 is CASSPRQGDGYTF. The CDR3 nucleotides are TGTGCCAGCAGTCCCCGTCAGGGGGATGGCTACACCTTC.

The chain uses TRBV11-2 and TRBJ2-3; no definite D call. The V end was cut by 7 bases, the J end by 8 bases, with 13 bases between. Germline V lookup: CDR1 SGHAT, CDR2 FQNNGV. The CDR3 contains 12 residues. The CDR3 DNA reads TGTGCCAGCAACAACCCTCCTAGTACGCAGTATTTT. The encoded protein is CASNNPPSTQYF.

V usage is TRBV5-1 and J usage is TRBJ1-6; D is unresolved. V lost 4 bases, J lost 2 bases, and 10 bases lay in between. CDR3 size: 15 residues. CDR1 and CDR2 (germline): SGHRS, YFSETQ. In DNA form, the CDR3 reads TGCGCCAGCAGCCCGGAGTTTGCCTATAATTCACCCCTCCACTTT. As protein: CASSPEFAYNSPLHF.

The V gene is TRBV2, the J gene TRBJ2-3, with 12 bases lining up with TRBD2. The germline CDR1 and CDR2 sequences are SNHLY and FYNNEI. The length of the CDR3 is 17 residues. V shed 5 bases, J shed 5 bases, and the junction held 11 bases outside the gene matches. The CDR3 DNA sequence: TGTGCCAGCAGTCCCCCTAGCGGGGGGGCGTACGTAGATACGCAGTATTTT. Encoded protein: CASSPPSGGAYVDTQYF.

The V gene is TRBV5-1, the J gene TRBJ2-7; D gene ambiguous. The germline V gene has CDR1 SGHRS and CDR2 YFSETQ. This CDR3 is 15 amino acids long. The ends were cut back, 1 base at V and 1 base at J, with 12 bases in the middle. The CDR3 DNA reads as TGCGCCAGCAGCTTGTCTGGTTTGGCATCCTACGAGCAGTACTTC. It translates to CASSLSGLASYEQYF.

This clone was seen just once. The V and J genes are TRBV7-2 and TRBJ2-1; D not resolved. Trimming took 6 bases from V and 8 from J, leaving 20 bases between them. Germline CDR1 reads SGHTA; CDR2 reads FQGNSA. The CDR3 extends over 15 amino acids. CDR3 loop: CASRSVAFAPDEQFF. The CDR3 DNA sequence: TGTGCCAGCAGATCAGTAGCCTTTGCCCCGGATGAGCAGTTCTTC.

The chain joins TRBV10-3 to TRBJ2-4, with 10 bases matching TRBD1. CDR3 length: 14 residues. The V and J ends lost 2 bases and 7 bases, in that order; junction bases with no gene match: 2. Germline V gives CDR1 ENHRY, CDR2 SYGVKD. The DNA for the CDR3 is TGTGCCATCAGTGAGCCGGGACAGGGGAACATTCAGTACTTC. This encodes CAISEPGQGNIQYF.

V gene TRBV19 combines with J gene TRBJ1-2; no clear D. Germline loops: CDR1 LNHDA, CDR2 SQIVND (reference sequence). The germline V and J ends were trimmed by 3 bases and 4 bases, with 9 bases remaining between them. This CDR3 spans 13 amino acids. CDR3 DNA: TGTGCCAGTAGTATCCAGGAGGGCTATGGCTACACCTTC. Protein sequence: CASSIQEGYGYTF. The variable domain in full, completed from reference TRBV19 and TRBJ1-2, reads DGGITQSPKYLFRKEGQNVTLSCEQNLNHDAMYWYRQDPGQGLRLIYYSQIVNDFQKGDIAEGYSVSREKKESFPLTVTSAQKNPTAFYLCASSIQEGYGYTFGSGTRLTVV.

V is TRBV7-3 and J is TRBJ2-1, with 11 nucleotides matching TRBD2. The CDR3 is 15 amino acids. Germline CDR1 reads SGHTA; CDR2 reads FQGTGA. V gave up 5 bases and J gave up 3 bases; unmatched junction bases: 3. The CDR3 is CASSTSGGRYNEQFF. DNA for the CDR3: TGTGCCAGCAGCACTAGCGGGGGCCGCTACAATGAGCAGTTCTTC.

The chain joins TRBV28 to TRBJ1-2, with D perhaps TRBD1 (6 bases). Per germline, CDR1 MDHEN and CDR2 SYDVKM. The CDR3 spans 12 residues. Trimming took off 6 bases at V and 8 bases at J, with 13 bases between the two ends. The CDR3 protein is CASRPGERGYTF. For the CDR3, the DNA is TGTGCCAGCAGACCAGGGGAGCGGGGCTACACCTTC.

This clone was seen a few times. V is TRBV9 and J is TRBJ2-2, with TRBD2 identical over 12 bases. This CDR3 has 16 residues. The ends lost 4 bases at V and 7 bases at J; junction bases unmatched: 8. Looked up from germline, CDR1 is SGDLS and CDR2 is YYNGEE. This CDR3 reads CASSPTGTSGFGELFF. The DNA of the CDR3 is TGTGCCAGCAGCCCCACCGGGACTAGCGGGTTCGGGGAGCTGTTTTTT.

The chain employs TRBV30 and TRBJ2-7; the D gene is possibly TRBD2 (5 bases). Germline V gene lookup returns CDR1 GTSNPN and CDR2 SVGIG (reference sequence). The CDR3 runs 14 residues. V lost 2 bases, J lost 0 bases, and 11 bases lay in between. CDR3 DNA sequence: TGTGCCTGGAGTCCTGGACTGAACTCCTACGAGCAGTACTTC. Translation gives CAWSPGLNSYEQYF.

This chain joins TRBV7-2 and TRBJ2-7; D is ambiguous. Trimming stripped 4 bases from V and 7 bases from J, with 14 bases between. The CDR3 runs 13 residues. Per the germline V gene, CDR1 is SGHTA and CDR2 is FQGNSA. Written as DNA, the CDR3 is TGTGCCAGCAGCTCCTACCGCGGCCTGGAGCAGTACTTC. It specifies CASSSYRGLEQYF.

The rearrangement uses TRBV7-9 and TRBJ2-6; TRBD2 matches at 10 bases. The length of the CDR3 is 18 residues. Germline-derived CDR1 and CDR2 are SEHNR and FQNEAQ (reference sequence). V was pared by 5 bases and J by 0 bases, with 7 bases of the junction left unmatched. The CDR3 sequence is CASSDRTSGSSGANVLTF. The CDR3 nucleotides read TGTGCCAGCAGCGATAGGACTAGCGGATCCTCTGGGGCCAACGTCCTGACTTTC.